The T cell receptor beta chain described here comes from a study of neurological immune-mediated disorders. Study as a whole: The roughly 34 multiple sclerosis patients comprised roughly 31 that were relapsing-remitting and 3 that were secondary progressive. General study findings and limits: While HTLV-1-associated myelopathy showed the greatest TCR clonal expansion, multiple sclerosis showed the least, falling below healthy controls.

The cDNA was generated through 5'RACE incorporating 10-nucleotide random UMIs. In each sequencing run, over 160 million TCR-beta sequences were generated from 15-18 subjects. MiXCR, applied by TCRdb to the 5' RACE reads, yields one record per CDR3 protein. The top ten clones hold less than 3.5% of a sample with 55,000 to 75,000 distinct CDR3 sequences, roughly 2.5% of them seen once. Germline CDR1 is SQVTM and CDR2 is ANQGSEA. The CDR3 runs to 12 residues. V lost 4 bases and J lost 2, with 9 bases in between. This clonotype was detected many times. No antigen is known for it. The sequence came from a man in his fifties with multiple sclerosis. V is TRBV29-1 and J is TRBJ2-7, with D maybe TRBD1 (7 bases). Specimen: PBMCs. This CDR3 is CSVVRGAYEQYF. The CDR3 nucleotides read TGCAGCGTTGTCAGGGGGGCCTACGAGCAGTACTTC.